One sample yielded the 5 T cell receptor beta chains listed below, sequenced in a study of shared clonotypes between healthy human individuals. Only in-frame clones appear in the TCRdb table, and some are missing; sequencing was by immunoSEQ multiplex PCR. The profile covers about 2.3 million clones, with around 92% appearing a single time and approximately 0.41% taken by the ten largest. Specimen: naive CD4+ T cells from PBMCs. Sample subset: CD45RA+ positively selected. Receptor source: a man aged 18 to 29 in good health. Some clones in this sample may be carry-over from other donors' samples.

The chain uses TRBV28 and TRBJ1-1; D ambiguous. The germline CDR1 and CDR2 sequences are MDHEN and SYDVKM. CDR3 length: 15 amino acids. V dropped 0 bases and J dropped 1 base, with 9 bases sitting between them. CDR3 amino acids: CASSLWKAGNTEAFF. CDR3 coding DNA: TGTGCCAGCAGTTTATGGAAAGCAGGGAACACTGAAGCTTTCTTT.

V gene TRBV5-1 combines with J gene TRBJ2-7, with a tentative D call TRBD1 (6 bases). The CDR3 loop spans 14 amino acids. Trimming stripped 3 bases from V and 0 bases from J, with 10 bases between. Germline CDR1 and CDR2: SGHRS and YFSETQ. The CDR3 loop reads CASSSAGASYEQYF. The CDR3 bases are TGCGCCAGCAGCTCGGCAGGGGCCTCCTACGAGCAGTACTTC.

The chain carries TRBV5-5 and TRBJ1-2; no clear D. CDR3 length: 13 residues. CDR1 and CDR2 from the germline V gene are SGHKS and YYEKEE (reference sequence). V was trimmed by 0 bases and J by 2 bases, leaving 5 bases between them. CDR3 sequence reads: CASSLVQNYGYTF. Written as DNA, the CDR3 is TGTGCCAGCAGCTTGGTTCAAAACTATGGCTACACCTTC.

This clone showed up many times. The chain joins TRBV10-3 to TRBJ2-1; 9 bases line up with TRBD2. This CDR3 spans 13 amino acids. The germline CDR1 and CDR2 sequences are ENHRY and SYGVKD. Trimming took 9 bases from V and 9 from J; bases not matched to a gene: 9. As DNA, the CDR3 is TGTGCCATAGGACTAGCGTCTCCCCTTGAGCAGTTCTTC. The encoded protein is CAIGLASPLEQFF.

In DNA, the CDR3 is TGTGCCATCAGTGACCTCGCTGGGGATACGCAGTATTTT. It codes for CAISDLAGDTQYF. The chain joins TRBV10-3 to TRBJ2-3; D not certain. V was pared by 3 bases and J by 6 bases, with 10 bases between. CDR3 length equals 13 residues. Germline CDR1 ENHRY, CDR2 SYGVKD.